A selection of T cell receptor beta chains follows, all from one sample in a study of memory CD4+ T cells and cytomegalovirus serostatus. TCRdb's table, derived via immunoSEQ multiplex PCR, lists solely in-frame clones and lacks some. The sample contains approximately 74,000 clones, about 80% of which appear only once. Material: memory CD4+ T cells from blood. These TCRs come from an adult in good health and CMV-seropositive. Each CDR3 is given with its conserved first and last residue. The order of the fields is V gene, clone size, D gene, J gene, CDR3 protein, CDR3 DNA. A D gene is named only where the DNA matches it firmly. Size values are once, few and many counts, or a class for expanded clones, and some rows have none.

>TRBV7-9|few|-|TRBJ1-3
CASSFEISGNTIYF
TGTGCCAGCAGCTTCGAGATTTCTGGAAACACCATATATTTT
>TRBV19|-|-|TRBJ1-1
CASRRTANTEAFF
TGTGCCAGTAGAAGGACAGCGAACACTGAAGCTTTCTTT
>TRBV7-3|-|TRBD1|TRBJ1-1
CASSPRTGVHNTEAFF
TGTGCCAGCAGCCCCCGGACAGGGGTTCATAACACTGAAGCTTTCTTT
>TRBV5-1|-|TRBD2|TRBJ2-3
CASSSRLAGGHTDTQYF
TGCGCCAGCAGCTCCCGACTAGCGGGGGGGCACACAGATACGCAGTATTTT
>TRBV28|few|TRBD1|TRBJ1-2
CASSWDRGSGYTF
TGTGCCAGCAGTTGGGACAGGGGTAGTGGCTACACCTTC
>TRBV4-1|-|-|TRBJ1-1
CASSKLETANTEAFF
TGCGCCAGCAGCAAATTAGAGACAGCGAACACTGAAGCTTTCTTT
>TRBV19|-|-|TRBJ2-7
CASSVGLPPSYEQYF
TGTGCCAGTAGTGTAGGACTACCCCCCTCCTACGAGCAGTACTTC
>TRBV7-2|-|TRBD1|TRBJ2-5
CASSPTGVPPGETQYF
TGTGCCAGCAGCCCTACAGGGGTCCCACCCGGGGAGACCCAGTACTTC
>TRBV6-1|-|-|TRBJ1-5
CASSVTQNQPQHF
TGTGCCAGCAGTGTGACACAAAATCAGCCCCAGCATTTT
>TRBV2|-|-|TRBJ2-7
CASSEGRPVLAYEQYF
TGTGCCAGCAGTGAAGGTAGGCCGGTACTAGCCTACGAGCAGTACTTC
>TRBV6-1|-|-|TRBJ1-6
CASSEARGGSPLHF
TGTGCCAGCAGTGAAGCGCGGGGTGGATCACCCCTCCACTTT
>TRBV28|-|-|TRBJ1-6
CASSPPAGGNSPLHF
TGTGCCAGCAGTCCCCCGGCCGGGGGTAATTCACCCCTCCACTTT
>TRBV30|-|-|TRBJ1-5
CAWRPRQLNQPQHF
TGTGCCTGGAGACCCCGACAGTTAAATCAGCCCCAGCATTTT
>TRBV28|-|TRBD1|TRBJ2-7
CASSFNPRDSQYF
TGTGCCAGCAGTTTCAATCCCCGGGACAGTCAGTACTTC
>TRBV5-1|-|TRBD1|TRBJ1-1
CASSRKTGSDTEAFF
TGCGCCAGCAGCAGGAAGACAGGGAGTGACACTGAAGCTTTCTTT
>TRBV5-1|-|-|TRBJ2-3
CASEGGDNTDTQYF
TGCGCCAGCGAGGGCGGGGATAACACAGATACGCAGTATTTT
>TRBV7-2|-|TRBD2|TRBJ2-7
CASSLARGDEQYF
TGTGCCAGCAGCTTAGCACGGGGGGACGAGCAGTACTTC
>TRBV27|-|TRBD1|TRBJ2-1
CASRHRDRIYEQFF
TGTGCCAGCAGGCACCGGGACAGAATATATGAGCAGTTCTTC
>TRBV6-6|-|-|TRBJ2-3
CASSRDSTDTQYF
TGTGCCAGCAGTAGGGACAGCACAGATACGCAGTATTTT
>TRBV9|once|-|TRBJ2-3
CASSVAQATDTQYF
TGTGCCAGCAGCGTAGCGCAGGCCACAGATACGCAGTATTTT
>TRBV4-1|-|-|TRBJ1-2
CASSQTLDRTADYGYTF
TGCGCCAGCAGCCAGACGTTAGACAGAACCGCGGACTATGGCTACACCTTC
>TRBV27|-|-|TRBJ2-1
CASSLVTDHLNEQFF
TGTGCCAGCAGTTTGGTCACGGATCACCTCAATGAGCAGTTCTTC
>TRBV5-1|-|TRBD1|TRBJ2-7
CASANSRTGRSYEQYF
TGCGCCAGCGCCAATTCCCGGACAGGGCGGTCCTACGAGCAGTACTTC
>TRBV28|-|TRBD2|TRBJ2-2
CASSLWEREGPGELFF
TGTGCCAGCAGTTTATGGGAACGGGAGGGCCCCGGGGAGCTGTTTTTT
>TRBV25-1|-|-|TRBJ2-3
CASSVGTEDTQYF
TGTGCCAGCAGTGTGGGTACGGAAGATACGCAGTATTTT
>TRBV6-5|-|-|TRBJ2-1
CASSGTSGNEQFF
TGTGCCAGCAGCGGGACAAGCGGCAATGAGCAGTTCTTC
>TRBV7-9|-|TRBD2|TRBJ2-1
CASSLRASGGYNEQFF
TGTGCCAGCAGCTTAAGGGCTAGCGGGGGGTACAATGAGCAGTTCTTC
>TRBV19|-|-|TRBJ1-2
CASSRRQGDGYTF
TGTGCCAGTAGTCGACGCCAAGGGGATGGCTACACCTTC
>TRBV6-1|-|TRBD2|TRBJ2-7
CASKASGNSYEQYF
TGTGCCAGCAAGGCTAGCGGGAACTCCTACGAGCAGTACTTC
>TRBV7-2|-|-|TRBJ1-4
CASSSSPIRRRDEKLFF
TGTGCCAGCAGCTCCAGCCCGATAAGGAGGAGGGATGAAAAACTGTTTTTT
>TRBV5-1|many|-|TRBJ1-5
CASSLAGLIDQPQHF
TGCGCCAGCAGCTTGGCCGGGTTGATCGATCAGCCCCAGCATTTT
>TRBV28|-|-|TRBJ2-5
CASRTPGEETQYF
TGTGCCAGCCGGACCCCCGGGGAAGAGACCCAGTACTTC
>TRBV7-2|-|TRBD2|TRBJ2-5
CASSLTGLAGYQETQYF
TGTGCCAGCAGCTTAACGGGACTAGCGGGGTACCAAGAGACCCAGTACTTC
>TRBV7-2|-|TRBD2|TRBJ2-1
CASSLTGLTEQFF
TGTGCCAGCAGCTTAACGGGACTAACCGAGCAGTTCTTC
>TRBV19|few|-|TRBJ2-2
CASGRGRGGTGELFF
TGTGCCAGCGGAAGGGGGAGGGGAGGTACCGGGGAGCTGTTTTTT
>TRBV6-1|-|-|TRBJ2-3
CASSVAPTDTQYF
TGTGCCAGCAGTGTGGCACCCACAGATACGCAGTATTTT
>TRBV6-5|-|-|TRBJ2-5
CASTQIQGETQYF
TGTGCCAGCACCCAAATCCAGGGAGAGACCCAGTACTTC
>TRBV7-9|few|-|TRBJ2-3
CASSLGANTQYF
TGTGCCAGCAGCTTAGGAGCAAATACGCAGTATTTT
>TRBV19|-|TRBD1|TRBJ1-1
CASSSDRVTEAFF
TGTGCCAGTAGTTCTGACAGGGTCACTGAAGCTTTCTTT
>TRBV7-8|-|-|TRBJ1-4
CASSLVGEKLFF
TGTGCCAGCAGCTTAGTCGGCGAAAAACTGTTTTTT
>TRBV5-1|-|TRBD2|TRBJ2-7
CASSLTLGLAAYEQYF
TGCGCCAGCAGCTTGACGCTAGGACTAGCGGCCTACGAGCAGTACTTC
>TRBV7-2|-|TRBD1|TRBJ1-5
CASSPGQGWQPQHF
TGTGCCAGCAGCCCGGGACAGGGATGGCAGCCCCAGCATTTT
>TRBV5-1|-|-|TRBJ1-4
CASRQQGSTNEKLFF
TGCGCCAGCAGACAACAGGGTTCTACTAATGAAAAACTGTTTTTT
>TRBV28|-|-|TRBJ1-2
CASSLGDKEGYGYTF
TGTGCCAGCAGCCTTGGGGATAAAGAGGGCTATGGCTACACCTTC
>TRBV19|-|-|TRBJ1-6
CASTDGWGAGNSPLHF
TGTGCCAGTACCGATGGATGGGGTGCAGGCAATTCACCCCTCCACTTT